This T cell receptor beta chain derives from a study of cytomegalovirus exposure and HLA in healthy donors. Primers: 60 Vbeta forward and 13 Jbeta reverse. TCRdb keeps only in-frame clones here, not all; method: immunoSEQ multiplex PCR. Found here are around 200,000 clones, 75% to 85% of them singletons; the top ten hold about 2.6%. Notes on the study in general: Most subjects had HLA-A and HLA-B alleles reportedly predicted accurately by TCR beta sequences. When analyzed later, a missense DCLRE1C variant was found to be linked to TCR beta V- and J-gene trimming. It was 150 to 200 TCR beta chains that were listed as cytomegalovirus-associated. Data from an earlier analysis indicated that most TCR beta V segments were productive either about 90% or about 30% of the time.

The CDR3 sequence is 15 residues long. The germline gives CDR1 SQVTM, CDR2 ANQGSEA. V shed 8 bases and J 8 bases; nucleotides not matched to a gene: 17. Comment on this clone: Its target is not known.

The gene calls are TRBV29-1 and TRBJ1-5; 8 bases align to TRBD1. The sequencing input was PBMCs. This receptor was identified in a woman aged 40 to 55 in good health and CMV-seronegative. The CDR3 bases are TGCAGCCTACTAGGCAGGGGGCGCCTCGGGGAGCCCCAGCATTTT. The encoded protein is CSLLGRGRLGEPQHF.